A selection of T cell receptor beta chains follows, all from one sample in a study of T cells in Graves' hyperthyroidism and ophthalmopathy. TCRdb called the multiplex PCR reads again in MiXCR, with one record for every CDR3 protein. There are more than 300,000 distinct CDR3 sequences in the sample; over 11% occur only once, and roughly 25% lies in the top ten. Sequences were obtained from blood. The receptors were sampled from a woman in her 30s with Graves' hyperthyroidism. CDR3s include the opening cysteine and the closing phenylalanine or tryptophan. D genes are given only for firm matches. Not every row has a clone size; where given, it reads once, few, many or a size class.

size	V	J	D	DNA	CDR3
few	TRBV29-1	TRBJ2-3	TRBD1	TGCAGCGTTGCCGGGACAGGGGGCGAGGATACGCAGTATTTT	CSVAGTGGEDTQYF
.	TRBV27	TRBJ2-4	.	TGTGCCACTACCCCCCGGGCTCAGTCCAAAAACATTCAGTACTTC	CATTPRAQSKNIQYF
many	TRBV6-1	TRBJ2-7	.	TGTGCCAGCAGTTCCCCCCGGGAGAAGTACGAGCAGTACTTC	CASSSPREKYEQYF
many	TRBV28	TRBJ1-5	.	TGTGCCAGCAGTTTCAAGGGTATTTTAGATCAGCCCCAGCATTTT	CASSFKGILDQPQHF
few	TRBV30	TRBJ2-1	TRBD2	TGTGCCTGGAGCCCGTACGCCTTAGCGGGAGGACACAATGAGCAGTTCTTC	CAWSPYALAGGHNEQFF
.	TRBV6-2/TRBV6-3	TRBJ1-5	.	TGTGCCAGCAGTTACTCCCAGACCTCCAATCAGCCCCAGCATTTT	CASSYSQTSNQPQHF
many	TRBV28	TRBJ2-3	TRBD2	TGTGCCAGCAGTTCCCTTAGCGGGCGAAACACAGATACGCAGTATTTT	CASSSLSGRNTDTQYF
few	TRBV20-1	TRBJ2-5	.	TGCAGTGCTAGACCCAGCGGAGAAGAGACCCAGTACTTC	CSARPSGEETQYF
.	TRBV20-1	TRBJ1-1	.	TGCAGTGCTAGGCCGACAGGACCTATGAACACTGAAGCTTTCTTT	CSARPTGPMNTEAFF
many	TRBV7-9	TRBJ2-3	.	TGTGCCAGCAGCCCGATGAAAGCTAGCACAGATACGCAGTATTTT	CASSPMKASTDTQYF
.	TRBV29-1	TRBJ1-2	.	TGCAGCGCTGGAAGAGGCCCGGGGACCTATGGCTACACCTTC	CSAGRGPGTYGYTF
many	TRBV27	TRBJ2-7	.	TGTGCCAGCAGTTTCGGACACCTTTCCTACGAGCAGTACTTC	CASSFGHLSYEQYF
many	TRBV10-2	TRBJ2-7	.	TGCGCCAGCAGGGGAGCCGAGCAGTACTTC	CASRGAEQYF
.	TRBV12-3/TRBV12-4	TRBJ2-1	.	TGTGCCAGCAGTTTAACAACAGATACAGGGCTGGGTTTCTTC	CASSLTTDTGLGFF
many	TRBV6-1	TRBJ2-2	TRBD2	TGTGCCAGCAGGTTTCTAGCGGGAGCGTCTTCCGGGGAGCTGTTTTTT	CASRFLAGASSGELFF
few	TRBV6-4	TRBJ1-6	.	TGTGCCAGCAGTGAGACAGAGGGCCATTCACCCCTCCACTTT	CASSETEGHSPLHF
many	TRBV2	TRBJ1-2	TRBD1	TGTGCCAGCAGTGGGGTACAGGGGCTTGACGGCTACACCTTC	CASSGVQGLDGYTF
many	TRBV20-1	TRBJ2-7	.	TGCAGTGGTCCGGTTTTGGCTAGCTCCTACGAGCAGTACTTC	CSGPVLASSYEQYF
many	TRBV28	TRBJ2-2	.	TGTGCCAGCAGTCTCAGCAGGGGTTCTGTCGGGGAGCTGTTTTTT	CASSLSRGSVGELFF
many	TRBV6-2/TRBV6-3	TRBJ2-7	TRBD2	TGTGCCAGCAGCCCCGGGACTAGCGGGAGAACCTACGAGCAGTACTTC	CASSPGTSGRTYEQYF
many	TRBV18	TRBJ1-1	.	TGTGCCAGCTCACCTGACATGAACACTGAAGCTTTCTTT	CASSPDMNTEAFF
many	TRBV28	TRBJ1-2	.	TGTGCCAGCACGCCAGACGGGAACCCCTATGGCTACACCTTC	CASTPDGNPYGYTF
many	TRBV6-1	TRBJ1-1	.	TGTGCCAGCAGTGAATTATGGCCGAGGAACACTGAAGCTTTCTTT	CASSELWPRNTEAFF
many	TRBV12-3/TRBV12-4	TRBJ2-3	.	TGTGCCAGCAGTTTAGTGGCAGGTGGCGGGAACGGCACAGATACGCAGTATTTT	CASSLVAGGGNGTDTQYF
few	TRBV6-1	TRBJ1-6	.	TGTGCCAGCAGTGAACTCGGAGGGGTGAATTCACCCCTCCACTTT	CASSELGGVNSPLHF
many	TRBV12-3/TRBV12-4	TRBJ1-5	.	TGTGCCAGCAGTTTAGCGCCGGGGAGAGGGCAGCCCCAGCATTTT	CASSLAPGRGQPQHF
few	TRBV7-6	TRBJ2-7	.	TGTGCCAGCAGCCCTTACGCGGGACAGATCTCCTACGAGCAGTACTTC	CASSPYAGQISYEQYF
few	TRBV11-2	TRBJ2-7	TRBD2	TGTGCCAGCAGGACCCTAAAATCCACGGGACTAGCGAAACCCAGCTCCTACGAGCAGTACTTC	CASRTLKSTGLAKPSSYEQYF
many	TRBV5-4	TRBJ2-7	TRBD1	TGTGCCAGCAGTCCCGGCGGTTCGGGACAGGGCTACGAGCAGTACTTC	CASSPGGSGQGYEQYF
.	TRBV4-1	TRBJ2-3	.	TGCGCCAGCAGCCAAGATCGGACTAGCACAGATACGCAGTATTTT	CASSQDRTSTDTQYF
many	TRBV27	TRBJ1-4	TRBD1	TGTGCCAGCAGTTCCTACAGGGGAGTAGGCGAAAAACTGTTTTTT	CASSSYRGVGEKLFF
many	TRBV6-1	TRBJ2-4	TRBD1	TGTGCCAGCAACGACAGGGGGCGAGTCAAAAACATTCAGTACTTC	CASNDRGRVKNIQYF
.	TRBV20-1	TRBJ2-3	.	TGCAGCGGGGATCTGCAAGGGGCGGATACGCAGTATTTT	CSGDLQGADTQYF
.	TRBV20-1	TRBJ1-1	.	TGCAGTGCTAGAGATCTTCATTTGGGGAACACTGAAGCTTTCTTT	CSARDLHLGNTEAFF
many	TRBV7-2	TRBJ1-2	.	TGTGCCAGCAGCCCGGGACGGATCTATGGCTACACCTTC	CASSPGRIYGYTF
.	TRBV29-1	TRBJ2-7	.	TGCAGCGTTAAACAGTTCAGCTCCTACGAGCAGTACTTC	CSVKQFSSYEQYF
.	TRBV20-1	TRBJ1-5	TRBD1	TGCAGTGCCCCGACTACACAGGGGGCGCGGGGCAATCAGCCCCAGCATTTT	CSAPTTQGARGNQPQHF
.	TRBV30	TRBJ2-1	TRBD2	TGTGCCTGGAGACTAGCGGGACTCCGACCCTCCTACAATGAGCAGTTCTTC	CAWRLAGLRPSYNEQFF